The source of this TCR beta chain is a study of control samples from healthy donors and cancer patients. TCRdb keeps only in-frame clones here, not all; method: immunoSEQ multiplex PCR. This sample has over 75,000 clones, with about nine tenths found just once. V lost 4 bases to trimming and J lost 5 bases; unmatched junction nucleotides: 9. CDR1 and CDR2 (germline): SGHNT, YYREEE (reference sequence). The length of the CDR3 is 16 residues. Sequenced: blood. The V gene is TRBV5-4, the J gene TRBJ2-1; 10 bases are a match to TRBD2. This clonotype originated in a man younger than 45 in good health. CDR3 nucleotides: TGTGCCAGCAGCCCCAACAGCGGGAGGGCTAACAATGAGCAGTTCTTC. Residues: CASSPNSGRANNEQFF.